Shown below are 6 T cell receptor beta chains from a single sample sequenced in a study of cytomegalovirus exposure and HLA in healthy donors. Amplification used 60 Vbeta primers and 13 Jbeta primers. Clones were read by immunoSEQ multiplex PCR, and TCRdb kept only the in-frame ones, dropping some. The sample lists around 94,000 clones; around 84% were seen once. Sequencing used PBMCs. The origin of the receptors is a man aged 18 to 30 in good health and CMV-seronegative.

The chain uses TRBV6-5 and TRBJ2-2; D possibly corresponds to TRBD1 (6 bases). V was shortened by 5 bases and J by 0 bases, with 10 bases between the two germline ends. The CDR3 runs to 15 residues. The germline V gene encodes CDR1 MNHEY and CDR2 SVGAGI. This chain's CDR3 is CASSRQVTNTGELFF. The DNA of the CDR3 is TGTGCCAGCAGTAGACAGGTCACGAACACCGGGGAGCTGTTTTTT.

The rearrangement joins TRBV6-6 to TRBJ1-2, with TRBD1 matching over 7 bases. Germline V gene sequence: CDR1 MNHNY, CDR2 SVGAGI (reference sequence). CDR3 size: 15 residues. J gave up 5 bases and V 5 bases, and 11 bases lay outside the gene matches. The CDR3 region has the DNA TGTGCCAGCAGTCCCGGGACAGCCAGACGGTATGGCTACACCTTC. This encodes CASSPGTARRYGYTF.

The rearrangement links TRBV4-2 to TRBJ1-4, with TRBD1 as a possible D gene (5 bases). The CDR3 sequence is 17 residues long. The V gene lost 2 bases and the J gene lost 5 bases, with 18 bases spanning the gap. CDR1 is LGHNA, CDR2 YNFKEQ, per germline. The CDR3 DNA reads as TGTGCCAGCAGCCAATCCCCTTGGGGGGTAGAGAATGAAAAACTGTTTTTT. It encodes CASSQSPWGVENEKLFF.

This clone was picked up a small number of times. V usage is TRBV18 and J usage is TRBJ2-5; D possibly corresponds to TRBD2 (6 bases). V lost 1 base and J lost 1, with 10 bases in between. The V gene's germline CDR1 is KGHSH and CDR2 LQKENI. The CDR3 has 15 amino acids. CDR3 in amino acids: CASSPRIAVQETQYF. The CDR3, as DNA: TGTGCCAGCTCACCACGGATAGCGGTCCAAGAGACCCAGTACTTC.

This chain links TRBV5-1 with TRBJ2-1, with TRBD2 matching 12 bases. Germline CDR1 is SGHRS and CDR2 is YFSETQ. This CDR3 region has 15 residues. Germline trimming cut 2 bases from V and 8 bases from J; bases unmatched to any gene: 5. The CDR3, as DNA: TGCGCCAGCAGCTTAACTAGCGGGAGGAACCATGAGCAGTTCTTC. Amino acid sequence: CASSLTSGRNHEQFF.

There are a few counts of this clone. The genes are TRBV30 and TRBJ1-1, with unresolved D. Deletions cut 1 base from V and 11 bases from J, with 8 bases between. Germline loops: CDR1 GTSNPN, CDR2 SVGIG (reference sequence). This CDR3 is built from 10 residues. The CDR3 spells CAWSDRVAFF. The CDR3 coding sequence is TGTGCCTGGAGTGATCGGGTGGCTTTCTTT.